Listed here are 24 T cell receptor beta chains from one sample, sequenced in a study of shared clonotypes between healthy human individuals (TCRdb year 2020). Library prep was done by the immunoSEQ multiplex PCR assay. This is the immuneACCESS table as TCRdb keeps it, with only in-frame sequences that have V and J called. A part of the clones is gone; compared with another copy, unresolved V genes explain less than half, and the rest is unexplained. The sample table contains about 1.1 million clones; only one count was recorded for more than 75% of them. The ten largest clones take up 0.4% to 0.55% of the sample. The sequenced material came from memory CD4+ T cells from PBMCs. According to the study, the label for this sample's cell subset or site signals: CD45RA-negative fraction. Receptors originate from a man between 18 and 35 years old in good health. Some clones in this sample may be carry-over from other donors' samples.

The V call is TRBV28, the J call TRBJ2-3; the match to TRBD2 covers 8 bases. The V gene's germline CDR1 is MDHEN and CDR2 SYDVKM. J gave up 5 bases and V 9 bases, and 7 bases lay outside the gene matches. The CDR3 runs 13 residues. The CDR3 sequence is CASSGTKGDTQYF. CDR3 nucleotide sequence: TGTGCCAGTAGCGGGACTAAGGGAGATACGCAGTATTTT.

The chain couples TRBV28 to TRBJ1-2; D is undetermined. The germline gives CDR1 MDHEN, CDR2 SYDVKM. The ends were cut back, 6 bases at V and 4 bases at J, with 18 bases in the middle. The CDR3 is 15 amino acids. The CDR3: CASSPTELQIYGYTF. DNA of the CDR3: TGTGCCAGCAGCCCAACCGAGCTGCAAATCTATGGCTACACCTTC.

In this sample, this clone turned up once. CDR3 sequence: CASRLGVKGYTF. CDR3 coding DNA: TGTGCCAGCAGGTTGGGAGTGAAAGGCTACACCTTC. This chain joins TRBV28 and TRBJ1-2; no definite D call. Germline CDR1 and CDR2: MDHEN and SYDVKM. The length of the CDR3 is 12 residues. The ends were cut back, 6 bases at V and 8 bases at J, with 13 bases in the middle.

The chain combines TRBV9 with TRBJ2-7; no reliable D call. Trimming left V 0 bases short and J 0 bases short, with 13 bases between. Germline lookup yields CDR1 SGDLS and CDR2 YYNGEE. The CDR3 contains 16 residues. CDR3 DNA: TGTGCCAGCAGCGTAGATCCTGGCAGAAGCTCCTACGAGCAGTACTTC. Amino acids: CASSVDPGRSSYEQYF.

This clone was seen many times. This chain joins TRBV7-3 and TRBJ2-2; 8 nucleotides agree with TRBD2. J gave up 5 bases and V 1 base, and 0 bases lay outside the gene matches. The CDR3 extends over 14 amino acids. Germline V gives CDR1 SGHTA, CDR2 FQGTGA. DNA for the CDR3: TGTGCCAGCAGCTTAAGCGGGAGGACCGGGGAGCTGTTTTTT. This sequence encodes CASSLSGRTGELFF.

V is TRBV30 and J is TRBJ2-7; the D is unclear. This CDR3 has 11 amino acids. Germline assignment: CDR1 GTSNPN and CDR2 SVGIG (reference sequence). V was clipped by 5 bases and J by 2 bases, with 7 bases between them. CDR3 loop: CAWGSTYEQYF. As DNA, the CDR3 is TGTGCCTGGGGGTCCACCTACGAGCAGTACTTC.

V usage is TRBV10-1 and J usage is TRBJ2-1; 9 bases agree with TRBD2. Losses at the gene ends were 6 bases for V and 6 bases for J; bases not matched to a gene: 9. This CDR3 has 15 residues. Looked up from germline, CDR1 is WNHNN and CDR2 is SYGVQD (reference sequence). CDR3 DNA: TGCGCCAGCAGCCTAACGGCTAGCGGGATCAATGAGCAGTTCTTC. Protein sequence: CASSLTASGINEQFF.

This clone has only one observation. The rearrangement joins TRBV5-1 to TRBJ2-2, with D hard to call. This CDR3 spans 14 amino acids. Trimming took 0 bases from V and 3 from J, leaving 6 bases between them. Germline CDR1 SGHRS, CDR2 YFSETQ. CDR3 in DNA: TGCGCCAGCAGCTTGGCCCAAGACACCGGGGAGCTGTTTTTT. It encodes CASSLAQDTGELFF.

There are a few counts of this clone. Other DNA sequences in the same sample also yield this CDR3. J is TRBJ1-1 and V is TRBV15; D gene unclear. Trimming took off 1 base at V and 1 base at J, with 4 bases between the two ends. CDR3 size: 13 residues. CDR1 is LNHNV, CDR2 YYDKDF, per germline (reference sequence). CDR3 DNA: TGTGCCACCAGCAGAGTTGGGAACACTGAAGCTTTCTTT. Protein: CATSRVGNTEAFF.

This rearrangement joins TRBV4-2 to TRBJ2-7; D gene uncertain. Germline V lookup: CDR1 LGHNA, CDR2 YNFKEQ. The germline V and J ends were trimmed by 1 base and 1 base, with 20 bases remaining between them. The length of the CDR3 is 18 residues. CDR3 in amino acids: CASSQVFVTGTTSYEQYF. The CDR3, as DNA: TGTGCCAGCAGCCAAGTTTTTGTCACGGGCACTACTTCCTACGAGCAGTACTTC.

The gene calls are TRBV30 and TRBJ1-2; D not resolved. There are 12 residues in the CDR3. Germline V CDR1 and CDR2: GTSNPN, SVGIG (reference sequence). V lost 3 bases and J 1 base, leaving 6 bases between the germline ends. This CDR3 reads CAWSRVNYGYTF. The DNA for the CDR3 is TGTGCCTGGAGCCGCGTTAACTATGGCTACACCTTC.

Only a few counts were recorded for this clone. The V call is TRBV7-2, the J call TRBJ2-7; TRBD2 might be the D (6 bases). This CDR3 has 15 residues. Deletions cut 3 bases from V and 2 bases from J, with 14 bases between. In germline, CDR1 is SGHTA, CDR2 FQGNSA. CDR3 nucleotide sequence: TGTGCCAGCAGCTTCCCTAGCGCGAGAGCCTACGAGCAGTACTTC. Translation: CASSFPSARAYEQYF.

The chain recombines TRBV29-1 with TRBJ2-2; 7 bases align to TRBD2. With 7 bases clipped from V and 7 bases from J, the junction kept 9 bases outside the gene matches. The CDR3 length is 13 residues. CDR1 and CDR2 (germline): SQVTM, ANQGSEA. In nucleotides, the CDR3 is TGCAGCGGTGGGAGGGCCGGTGGCGGGGAGCTGTTTTTT. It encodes CSGGRAGGGELFF.

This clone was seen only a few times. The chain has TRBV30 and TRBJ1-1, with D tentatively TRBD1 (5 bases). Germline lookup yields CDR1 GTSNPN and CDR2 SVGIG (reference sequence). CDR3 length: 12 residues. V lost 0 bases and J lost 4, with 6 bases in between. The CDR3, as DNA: TGTGCCTGGAGTGTAGGGGTCACTGAAGCTTTCTTT. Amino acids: CAWSVGVTEAFF.

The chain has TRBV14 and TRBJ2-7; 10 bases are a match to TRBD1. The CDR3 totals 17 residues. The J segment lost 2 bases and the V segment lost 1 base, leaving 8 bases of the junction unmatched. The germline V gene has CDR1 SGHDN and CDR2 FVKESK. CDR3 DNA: TGTGCCAGCAGCCAAGCCTTAGGGACAGGGGCCGCCTACGAGCAGTACTTC. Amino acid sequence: CASSQALGTGAAYEQYF. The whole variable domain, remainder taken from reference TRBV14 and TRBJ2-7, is EAGVTQFPSHSVIEKGQTVTLRCDPISGHDNLYWYRRVMGKEIKFLLHFVKESKQDESGMPNNRFLAERTGGTYSTLKVQPAELEDSGVYFCASSQALGTGAAYEQYFGPGTRLTVT.

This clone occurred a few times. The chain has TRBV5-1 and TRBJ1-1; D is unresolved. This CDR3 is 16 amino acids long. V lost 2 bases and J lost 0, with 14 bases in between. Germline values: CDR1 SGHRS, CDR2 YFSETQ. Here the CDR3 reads CASSFGLGSVNTEAFF. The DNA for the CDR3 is TGCGCCAGCAGCTTCGGCTTGGGTAGCGTGAACACTGAAGCTTTCTTT.

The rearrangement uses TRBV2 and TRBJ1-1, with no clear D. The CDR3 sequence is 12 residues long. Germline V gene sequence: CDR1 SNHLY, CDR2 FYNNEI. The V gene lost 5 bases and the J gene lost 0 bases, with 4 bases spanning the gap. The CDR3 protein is CASSQLNTEAFF. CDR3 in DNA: TGTGCCAGCAGTCAATTGAACACTGAAGCTTTCTTT.

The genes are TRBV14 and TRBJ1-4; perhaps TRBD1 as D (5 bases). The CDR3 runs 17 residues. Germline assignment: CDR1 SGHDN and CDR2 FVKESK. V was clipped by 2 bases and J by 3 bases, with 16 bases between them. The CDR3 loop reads CASSQWATGGPNEKLFF. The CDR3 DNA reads TGTGCCAGCAGCCAATGGGCTACAGGAGGACCTAATGAAAAACTGTTTTTT.

The CDR3 sequence: CSALGSGGTNTDTQYF. The CDR3 nucleotides are TGCAGCGCCTTGGGGAGTGGGGGGACCAACACAGATACGCAGTATTTT. The chain is built from TRBV29-1 and TRBJ2-3, with a weak D call TRBD2 (6 bases). Trimming removed 7 bases from V and 2 bases from J, with 22 bases in between. CDR3 length: 16 amino acids. Per the germline V gene, CDR1 is SQVTM and CDR2 is ANQGSEA.

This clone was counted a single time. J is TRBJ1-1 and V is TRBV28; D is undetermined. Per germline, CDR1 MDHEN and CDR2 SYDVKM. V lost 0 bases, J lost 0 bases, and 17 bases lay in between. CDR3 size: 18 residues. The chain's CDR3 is CASSLWKNEGGVNTEAFF. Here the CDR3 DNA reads TGTGCCAGCAGTTTATGGAAAAATGAAGGCGGAGTGAACACTGAAGCTTTCTTT.

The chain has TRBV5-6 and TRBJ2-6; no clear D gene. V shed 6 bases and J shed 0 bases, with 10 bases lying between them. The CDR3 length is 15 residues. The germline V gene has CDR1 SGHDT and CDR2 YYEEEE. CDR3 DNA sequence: TGTGCCAGCACCGCGCTGAGCTCTGGGGCCAACGTCCTGACTTTC. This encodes CASTALSSGANVLTF.

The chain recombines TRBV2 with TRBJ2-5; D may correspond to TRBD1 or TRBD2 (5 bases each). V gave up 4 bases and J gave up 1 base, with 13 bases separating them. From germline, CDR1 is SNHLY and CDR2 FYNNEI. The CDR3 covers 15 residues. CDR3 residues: CASSVGTPFQETQYF. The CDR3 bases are TGTGCCAGCAGTGTGGGGACGCCCTTCCAAGAGACCCAGTACTTC.

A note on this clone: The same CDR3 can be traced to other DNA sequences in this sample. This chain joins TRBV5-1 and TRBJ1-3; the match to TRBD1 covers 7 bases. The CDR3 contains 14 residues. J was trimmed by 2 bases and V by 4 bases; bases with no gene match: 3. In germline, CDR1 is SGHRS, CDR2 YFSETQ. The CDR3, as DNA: TGCGCCAGCAGCCCTGACAGGGCTGGAAACACCATATATTTT. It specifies CASSPDRAGNTIYF. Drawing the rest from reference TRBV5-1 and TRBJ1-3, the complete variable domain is KAGVTQTPRYLIKTRGQQVTLSCSPISGHRSVSWYQQTPGQGLQFLFEYFSETQRNKGNFPGRFSGRQFSNSRSEMNVSTLELGDSALYLCASSPDRAGNTIYFGEGSWLTVV.

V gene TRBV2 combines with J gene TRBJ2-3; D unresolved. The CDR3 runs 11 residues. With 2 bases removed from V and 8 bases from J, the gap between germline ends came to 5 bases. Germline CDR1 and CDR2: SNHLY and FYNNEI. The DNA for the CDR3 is TGTGCCAGCAGTGAATCGGGTACGCAGTATTTT. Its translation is CASSESGTQYF.